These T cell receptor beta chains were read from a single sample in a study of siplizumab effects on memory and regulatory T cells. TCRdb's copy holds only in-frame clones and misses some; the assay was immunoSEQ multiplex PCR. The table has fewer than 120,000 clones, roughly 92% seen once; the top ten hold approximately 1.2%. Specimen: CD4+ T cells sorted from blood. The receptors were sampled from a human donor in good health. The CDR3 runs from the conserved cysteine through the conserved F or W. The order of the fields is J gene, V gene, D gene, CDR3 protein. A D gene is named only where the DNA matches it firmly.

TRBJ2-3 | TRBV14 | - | CASSPRTGMADTQYF
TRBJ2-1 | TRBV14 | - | CASSQGMSGALDNEQFF
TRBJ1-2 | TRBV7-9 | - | CASRAGTWDGYTF
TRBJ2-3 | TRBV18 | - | CASSPPIGLNSDTQYF
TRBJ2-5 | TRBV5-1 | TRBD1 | CASSAWTGGYQETQYF
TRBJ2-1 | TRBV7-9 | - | CASSHDLYNEQFF
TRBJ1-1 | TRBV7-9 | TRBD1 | CASSGQQGVTEAFF
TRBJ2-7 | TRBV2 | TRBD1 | CASRTGSAPAEQYF
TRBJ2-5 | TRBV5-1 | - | CASSYQETQYF
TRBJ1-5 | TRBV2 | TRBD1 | CASSPPRDRNQPQHF
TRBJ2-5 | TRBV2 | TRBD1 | CASSTPGQGVQETQYF
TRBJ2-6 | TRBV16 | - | CASSQYLPGLPGANVLTF
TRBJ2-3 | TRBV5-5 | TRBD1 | CASQGASTDTQYF
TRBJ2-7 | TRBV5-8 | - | CASSLEWGDEQYF
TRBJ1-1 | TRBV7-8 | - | CASSLGSGWRSTEAFF
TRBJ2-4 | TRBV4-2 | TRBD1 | CASSRTGAEGTFQYF
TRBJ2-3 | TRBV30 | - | CAWDRGGGGTDTQYF